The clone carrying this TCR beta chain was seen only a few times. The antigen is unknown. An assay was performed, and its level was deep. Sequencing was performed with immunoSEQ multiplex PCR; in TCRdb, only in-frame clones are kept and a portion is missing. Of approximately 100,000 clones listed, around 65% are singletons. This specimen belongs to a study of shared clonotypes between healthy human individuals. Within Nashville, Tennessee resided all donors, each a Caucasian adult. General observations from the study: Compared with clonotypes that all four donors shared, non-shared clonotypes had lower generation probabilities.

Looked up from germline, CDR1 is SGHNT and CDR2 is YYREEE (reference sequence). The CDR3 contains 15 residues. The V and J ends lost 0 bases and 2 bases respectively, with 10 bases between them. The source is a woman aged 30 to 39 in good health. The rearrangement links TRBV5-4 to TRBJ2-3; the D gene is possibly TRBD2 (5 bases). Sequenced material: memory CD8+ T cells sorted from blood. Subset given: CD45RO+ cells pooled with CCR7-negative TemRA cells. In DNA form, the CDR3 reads TGTGCCAGCAGCTTGGATGGCGGGTTCACAGATACGCAGTATTTT. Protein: CASSLDGGFTDTQYF.